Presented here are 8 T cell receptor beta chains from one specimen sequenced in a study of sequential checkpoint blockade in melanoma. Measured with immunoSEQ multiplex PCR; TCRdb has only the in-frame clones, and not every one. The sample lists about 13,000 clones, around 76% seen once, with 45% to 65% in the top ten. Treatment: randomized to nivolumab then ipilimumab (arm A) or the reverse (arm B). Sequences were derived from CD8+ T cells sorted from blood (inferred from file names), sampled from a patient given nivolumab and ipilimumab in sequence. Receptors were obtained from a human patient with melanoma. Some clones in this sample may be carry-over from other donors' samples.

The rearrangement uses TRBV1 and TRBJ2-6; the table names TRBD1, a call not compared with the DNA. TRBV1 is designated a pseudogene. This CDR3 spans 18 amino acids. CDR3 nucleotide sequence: TGCACCAGCAGCAGATCGTGTTTGTGCACAAATCGGGCCAACGTCCTGACTTTC. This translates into CTSSRSCLCTNRANVLTF.

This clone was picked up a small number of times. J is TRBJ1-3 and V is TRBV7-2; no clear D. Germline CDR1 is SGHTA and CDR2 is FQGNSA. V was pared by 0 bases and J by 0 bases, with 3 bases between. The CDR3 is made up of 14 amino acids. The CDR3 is CASSLALSGNTIYF. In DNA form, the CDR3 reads TGTGCCAGCAGCTTAGCCCTCTCTGGAAACACCATATATTTT.

The CDR3 sequence: CASSPRQGAYYGYTF. The DNA of the CDR3 is TGTGCCAGCAGCCCTCGTCAGGGGGCGTACTATGGCTACACCTTC. The chain couples TRBV9 to TRBJ1-2; 8 nucleotides line up with TRBD1. The germline V gene has CDR1 SGDLS and CDR2 YYNGEE. The CDR3 runs to 15 residues. After removal of 4 bases from V and 3 bases from J, the junction contained 8 bases not matched to a gene.

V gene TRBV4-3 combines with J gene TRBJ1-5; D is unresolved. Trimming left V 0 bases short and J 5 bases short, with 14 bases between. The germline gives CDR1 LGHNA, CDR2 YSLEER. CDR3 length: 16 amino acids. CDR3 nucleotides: TGCGCCAGCAGCCAAGAGATTGGTCCGAGGGATCAGCCCCAGCATTTT. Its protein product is CASSQEIGPRDQPQHF.

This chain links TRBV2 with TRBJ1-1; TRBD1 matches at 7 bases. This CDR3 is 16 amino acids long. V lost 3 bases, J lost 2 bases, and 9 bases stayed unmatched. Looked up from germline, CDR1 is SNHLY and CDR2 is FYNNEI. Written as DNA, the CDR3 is TGTGCCAGCAGTGACCGGCGGGACAGCCTAAACACTGAAGCTTTCTTT. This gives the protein CASSDRRDSLNTEAFF.

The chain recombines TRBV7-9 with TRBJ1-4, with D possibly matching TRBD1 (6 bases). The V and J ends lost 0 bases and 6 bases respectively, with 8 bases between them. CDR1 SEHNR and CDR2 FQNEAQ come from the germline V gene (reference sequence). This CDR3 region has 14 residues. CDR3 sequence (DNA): TGTGCCAGCAGCTTAGCGGGGGCCGATGAAAAACTGTTTTTT. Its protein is CASSLAGADEKLFF.

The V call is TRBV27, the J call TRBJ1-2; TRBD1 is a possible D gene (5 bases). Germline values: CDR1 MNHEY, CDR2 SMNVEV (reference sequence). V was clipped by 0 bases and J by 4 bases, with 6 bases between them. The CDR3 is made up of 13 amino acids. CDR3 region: CASSLSGVYGYTF. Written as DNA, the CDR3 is TGTGCCAGCAGTTTATCAGGGGTCTATGGCTACACCTTC.

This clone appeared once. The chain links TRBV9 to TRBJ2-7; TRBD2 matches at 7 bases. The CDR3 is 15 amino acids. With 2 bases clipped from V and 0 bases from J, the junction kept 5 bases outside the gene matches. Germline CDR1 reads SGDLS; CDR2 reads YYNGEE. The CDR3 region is CASSVSQRGSYEQYF. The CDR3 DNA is TGTGCCAGCAGCGTGTCTCAGCGGGGCTCCTACGAGCAGTACTTC. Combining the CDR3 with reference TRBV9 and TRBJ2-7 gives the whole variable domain DSGVTQTPKHLITATGQRVTLRCSPRSGDLSVYWYQQSLDQGLQFLIQYYNGEERAKGNILERFSAQQFPDLHSELNLSSLELGDSALYFCASSVSQRGSYEQYFGPGTRLTVT.